The clone carrying this T cell receptor beta chain appeared a single time. The sample belongs to a study of blood T cell repertoires in COVID-19. The overall study: The study drew acute and convalescent COVID-19 samples from the United States, Italy and Spain. PBMCs, B-cell-depleted T cells, or T cells provided the cDNA or gDNA that made up the material.

Methods used by the authors: Estimates of nucleated cell counts were drawn from the amplification of reference gene primers. The data were produced by immunoSEQ multiplex PCR, yet TCRdb's version contains in-frame clones alone and is incomplete. V and J calls and clone size follow that table, whereas D and trimming were derived from the DNA. This table has about 130,000 clones, about 75% appearing once. V was cut by 3 bases and J by 8 bases, with 15 bases left in between. Germline loops: CDR1 SEHNR, CDR2 FQNEAQ (reference sequence). CDR3 length equals 14 residues. The origin of this receptor is a man at least 80 years old with acute or convalescent COVID-19. The chain employs TRBV7-9 and TRBJ2-3, with D unresolved. Source material: peripheral blood. CDR3 amino acids: CASSFYSETGTQYF. The CDR3 DNA follows: TGTGCCAGCAGCTTTTATTCTGAGACGGGTACGCAGTATTTT.